The T cell receptor (beta chain) under discussion was sequenced for a study of CXCR3-negative and CXCR3-positive naive CD8 T cells. Study-level background: Sequencing brought in about 140 million TRB reads altogether, and each library got about 1.5 +/- 0.3 million. Study-wide results and caveats: Naive cells positive for CXCR3 carried more hydrophobic TRB CDR3s than CXCR3-negative ones. Naive subsets were similarly diverse, while memory CD8+ repertoires were much less diverse. After cryopreservation, expression of CXCR3 was partially reduced, and most assays were run with fresh PBMCs.

The CDR3 loop spans 13 amino acids. CDR1 is MGHDK and CDR2 is SYGVNS in the germline V gene. The method, 5' RACE with UMI labels, was used to prepare the TRB cDNA libraries. TCRdb reprocessed the 5' RACE reads, keeping one entry per CDR3 protein, no DNA. The sample spans 50,000 to 70,000 distinct CDR3 sequences; the ten largest clones claim more than 0.45%. As regards this clonotype: Its antigen remains unidentified.

Source material: naive CXCR3+ CD8+ T cells from blood. Subset: CD45RO-CCR7+CD27+CD95- naive CD8+ T cells expressing CXCR3 (TNR3+). The sequence was obtained from a human donor in good health. Some clones in this sample may be carry-over from other donors' samples. The chain links TRBV25-1 to TRBJ2-4. The CDR3 loop is CASSESVWNIQYF.